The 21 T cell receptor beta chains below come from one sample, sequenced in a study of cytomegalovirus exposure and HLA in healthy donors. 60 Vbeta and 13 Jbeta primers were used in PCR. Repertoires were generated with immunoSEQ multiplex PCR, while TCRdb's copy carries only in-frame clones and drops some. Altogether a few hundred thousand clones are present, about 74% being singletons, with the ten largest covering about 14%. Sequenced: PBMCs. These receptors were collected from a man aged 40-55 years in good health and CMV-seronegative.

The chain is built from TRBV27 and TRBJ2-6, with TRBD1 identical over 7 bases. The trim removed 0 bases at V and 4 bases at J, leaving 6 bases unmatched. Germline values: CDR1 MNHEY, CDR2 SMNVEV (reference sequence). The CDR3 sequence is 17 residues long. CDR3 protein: CASSLSFGQAGANVLTF. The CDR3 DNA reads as TGTGCCAGCAGTTTATCCTTTGGACAGGCCGGGGCCAACGTCCTGACTTTC.

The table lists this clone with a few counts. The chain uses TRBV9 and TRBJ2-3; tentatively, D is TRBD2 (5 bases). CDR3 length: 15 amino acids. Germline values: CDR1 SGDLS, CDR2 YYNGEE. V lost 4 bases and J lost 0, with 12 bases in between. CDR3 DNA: TGTGCCAGCAGCCTCCAAGCGGCTAGCACAGATACGCAGTATTTT. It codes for CASSLQAASTDTQYF.

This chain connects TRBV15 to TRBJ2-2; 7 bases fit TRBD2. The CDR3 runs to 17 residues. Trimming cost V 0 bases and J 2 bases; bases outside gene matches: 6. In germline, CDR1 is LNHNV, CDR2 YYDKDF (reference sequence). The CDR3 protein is CATSRDFGGRNTGELFF. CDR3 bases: TGTGCCACCAGCAGAGATTTCGGGGGGAGAAACACCGGGGAGCTGTTTTTT.

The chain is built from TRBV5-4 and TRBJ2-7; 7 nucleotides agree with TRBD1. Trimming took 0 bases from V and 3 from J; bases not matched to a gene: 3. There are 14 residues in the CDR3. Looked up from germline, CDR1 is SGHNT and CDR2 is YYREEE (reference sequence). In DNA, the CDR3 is TGTGCCAGCAGCTTGGGAGGGGGCGGCTACGAGCAGTACTTC. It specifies CASSLGGGGYEQYF.

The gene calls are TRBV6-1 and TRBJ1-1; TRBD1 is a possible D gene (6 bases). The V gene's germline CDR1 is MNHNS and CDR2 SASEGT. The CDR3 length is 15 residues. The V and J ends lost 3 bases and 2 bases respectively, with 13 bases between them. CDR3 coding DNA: TGTGCCAGCAGTGACGATCCCGGGACAAACACTGAAGCTTTCTTT. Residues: CASSDDPGTNTEAFF.

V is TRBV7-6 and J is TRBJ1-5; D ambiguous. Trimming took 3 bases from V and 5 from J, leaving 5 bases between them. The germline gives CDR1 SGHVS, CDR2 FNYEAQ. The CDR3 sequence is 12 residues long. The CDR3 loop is CASSFGDQPQHF. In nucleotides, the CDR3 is TGTGCCAGCAGCTTCGGGGATCAGCCCCAGCATTTT.

The CDR3 spells CASSLEQGTDTQYF. The CDR3 nucleotides read TGCGCCAGCAGCTTGGAGCAGGGCACAGATACGCAGTATTTT. The J gene is TRBJ2-3, the V gene TRBV5-1; D remains unclear. In germline, CDR1 is SGHRS, CDR2 YFSETQ. The CDR3 runs to 14 residues. Trimming shortened V by 0 bases and J by 1 base, and 6 bases separated the two germline ends.

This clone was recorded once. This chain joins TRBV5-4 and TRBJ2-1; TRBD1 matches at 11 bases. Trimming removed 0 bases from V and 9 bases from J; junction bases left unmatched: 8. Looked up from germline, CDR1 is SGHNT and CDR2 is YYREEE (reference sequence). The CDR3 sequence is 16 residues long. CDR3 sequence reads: CASSLGGTGGRGEQFF. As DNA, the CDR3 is TGTGCCAGCAGCTTGGGCGGGACAGGGGGGAGAGGTGAGCAGTTCTTC.

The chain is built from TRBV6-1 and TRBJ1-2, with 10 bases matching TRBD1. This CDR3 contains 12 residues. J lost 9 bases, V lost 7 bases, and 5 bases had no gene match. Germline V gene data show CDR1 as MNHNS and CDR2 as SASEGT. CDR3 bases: TGTGCCAGCACCGGGACAGGGGCTAGCTACACCTTC. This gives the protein CASTGTGASYTF.

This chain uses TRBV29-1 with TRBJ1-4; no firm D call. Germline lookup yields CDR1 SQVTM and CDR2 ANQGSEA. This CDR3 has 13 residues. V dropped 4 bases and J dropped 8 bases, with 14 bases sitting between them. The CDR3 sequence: CSVASGSGEKLFF. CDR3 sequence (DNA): TGCAGCGTTGCATCGGGATCGGGGGAAAAACTGTTTTTT. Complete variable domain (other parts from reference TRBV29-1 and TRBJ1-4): SAVISQKPSRDICQRGTSLTIQCQVDSQVTMMFWYRQQPGQSLTLIATANQGSEATYESGFVIDKFPISRPNLTFSTLTVSNMSPEDSSIYLCSVASGSGEKLFFGSGTQLSVL.

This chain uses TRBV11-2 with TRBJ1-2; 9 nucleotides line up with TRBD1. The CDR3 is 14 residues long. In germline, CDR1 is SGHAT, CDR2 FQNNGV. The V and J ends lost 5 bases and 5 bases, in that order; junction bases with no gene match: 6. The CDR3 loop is CASSPRTGAYGYTF. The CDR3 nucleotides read TGTGCCAGCAGCCCTCGGACAGGGGCTTATGGCTACACCTTC.

This CDR3 is CASSVDGAYEQYF. In DNA form, the CDR3 reads TGCGCCAGCAGCGTGGACGGAGCCTACGAGCAGTACTTC. V is TRBV5-1 and J is TRBJ2-7; no firm D call. CDR1 and CDR2 (germline): SGHRS, YFSETQ. Between the trimmed V and J ends, which lost 4 bases and 2 bases, there was a span of 10 bases. The CDR3 has 13 amino acids.

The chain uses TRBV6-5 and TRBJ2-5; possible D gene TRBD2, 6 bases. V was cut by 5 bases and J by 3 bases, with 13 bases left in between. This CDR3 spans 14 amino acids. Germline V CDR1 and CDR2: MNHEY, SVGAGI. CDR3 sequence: CASSVRDSEETQYF. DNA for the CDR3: TGTGCCAGCAGTGTCCGGGACTCCGAAGAGACCCAGTACTTC.

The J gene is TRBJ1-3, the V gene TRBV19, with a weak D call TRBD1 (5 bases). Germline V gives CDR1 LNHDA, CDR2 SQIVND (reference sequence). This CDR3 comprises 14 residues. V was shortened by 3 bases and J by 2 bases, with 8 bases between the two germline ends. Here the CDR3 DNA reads TGTGCCAGTAGTATCCAGGGCACTGGAAACACCATATATTTT. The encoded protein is CASSIQGTGNTIYF.

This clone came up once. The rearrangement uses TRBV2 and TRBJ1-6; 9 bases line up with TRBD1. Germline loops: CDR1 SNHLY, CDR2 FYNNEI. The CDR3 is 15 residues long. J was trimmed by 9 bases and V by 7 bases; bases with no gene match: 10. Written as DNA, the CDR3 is TGTGCCAGCATCAAGGACAGGGGAATGGGTTCACCCCTCCACTTT. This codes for CASIKDRGMGSPLHF.

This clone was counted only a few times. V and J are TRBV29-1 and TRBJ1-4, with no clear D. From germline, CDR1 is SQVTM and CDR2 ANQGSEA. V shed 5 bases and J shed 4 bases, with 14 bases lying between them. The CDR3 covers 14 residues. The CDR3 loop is CSVQKGSYNEKLFF. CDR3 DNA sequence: TGCAGCGTTCAAAAAGGGAGTTATAATGAAAAACTGTTTTTT.

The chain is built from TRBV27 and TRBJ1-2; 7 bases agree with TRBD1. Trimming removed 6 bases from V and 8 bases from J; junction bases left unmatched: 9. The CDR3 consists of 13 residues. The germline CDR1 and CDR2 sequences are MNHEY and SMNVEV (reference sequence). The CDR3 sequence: CASRGQGVRGYTF. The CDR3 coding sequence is TGTGCCAGCAGGGGGCAGGGGGTCAGAGGCTACACCTTC.

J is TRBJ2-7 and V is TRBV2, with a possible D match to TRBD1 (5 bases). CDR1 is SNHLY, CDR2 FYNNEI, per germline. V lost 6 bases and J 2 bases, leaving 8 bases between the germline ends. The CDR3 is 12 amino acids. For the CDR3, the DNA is TGTGCCAGCAGGCCAGGGACCTACGAGCAGTACTTC. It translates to CASRPGTYEQYF.

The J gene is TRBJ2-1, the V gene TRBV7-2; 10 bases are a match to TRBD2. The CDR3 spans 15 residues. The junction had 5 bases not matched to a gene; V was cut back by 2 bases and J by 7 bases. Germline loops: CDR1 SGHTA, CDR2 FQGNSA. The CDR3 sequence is CASSLRLAGENEQFF. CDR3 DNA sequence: TGTGCCAGCAGCTTAAGGCTAGCGGGAGAGAATGAGCAGTTCTTC.

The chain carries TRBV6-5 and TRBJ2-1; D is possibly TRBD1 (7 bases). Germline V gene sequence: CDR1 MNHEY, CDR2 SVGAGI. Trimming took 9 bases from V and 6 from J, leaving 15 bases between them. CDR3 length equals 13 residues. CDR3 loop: CASTSGGGNEQFF. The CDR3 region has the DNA TGTGCCAGTACCTCAGGGGGAGGCAATGAGCAGTTCTTC.

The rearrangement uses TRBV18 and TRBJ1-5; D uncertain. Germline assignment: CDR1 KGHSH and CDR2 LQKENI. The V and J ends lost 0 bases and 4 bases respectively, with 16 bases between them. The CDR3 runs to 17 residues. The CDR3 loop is CASSPPGLLGRNQPQHF. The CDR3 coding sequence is TGTGCCAGCTCACCACCAGGTCTTTTAGGGAGGAATCAGCCCCAGCATTTT.